Below, 7 T cell receptor beta chains from the same sample are listed, as sequenced in a study of post-analysis software for immune sequencing data. Unique-molecular-identifier-tagged TCR beta cDNA libraries were used. TCRdb used MiXCR to reprocess the PCR reads, holding one entry per CDR3 protein. Of approximately 660,000 distinct CDR3 sequences in the sample, roughly three fifths are singletons; the top ten hold 11%. General study results and limits: The study found TRBV5-6, TRBV5-1 and TRBV20-1 among 4 or 5 TRBV segments more frequent in patients than controls.

These receptors' antigens are unknown. Sequenced sample: blood. The receptors here all came from a girl aged 2-10 years with multiple sclerosis.

This clonotype was observed a handful of times. The genes are TRBV5-1 and TRBJ2-1; TRBD1 matches 7 bases. The ends lost 4 bases at V and 7 bases at J; junction bases unmatched: 8. Germline lookup yields CDR1 SGHRS and CDR2 YFSETQ. The CDR3 spans 14 residues. The CDR3 DNA sequence: TGCGCCAGCAGCCGCCAGACAGGGCGAAATGAGCAGTTCTTC. Amino acid sequence: CASSRQTGRNEQFF.

The chain has TRBV6-5 and TRBJ2-1; unclear D gene. V lost 6 bases and J lost 5, with 11 bases in between. CDR3 length: 13 amino acids. Germline CDR1 reads MNHEY; CDR2 reads SVGAGI. The CDR3 DNA reads TGTGCCAGCAGGCGCTATTCAGACAATGAGCAGTTCTTC. This sequence encodes CASRRYSDNEQFF.

The V call is TRBV20-1, the J call TRBJ2-3; 9 nucleotides line up with TRBD2. Germline V gene sequence: CDR1 DFQATT, CDR2 SNEGSKA (reference sequence). The CDR3 runs 17 residues. Losses at the gene ends were 7 bases for V and 5 bases for J; bases not matched to a gene: 19. CDR3 DNA sequence: TGCAGTGTTCCCCCTCACGGGGCGGGAGGGCCAGGAGATACGCAGTATTTT. Amino acid sequence: CSVPPHGAGGPGDTQYF.

CDR3 nucleotides: TGTGCCAGCAGCCAAGGTTTTAATGAAAAACTGTTTTTT. Amino acid sequence: CASSQGFNEKLFF. The rearrangement joins TRBV4-2 to TRBJ1-4; no clear D. This CDR3 is built from 13 residues. Trimming stripped 1 base from V and 4 bases from J, with 4 bases between. Per the germline V gene, CDR1 is LGHNA and CDR2 is YNFKEQ.

The rearrangement joins TRBV5-1 to TRBJ2-3; a weak D match, TRBD2 (7 bases). Germline-derived CDR1 and CDR2 are SGHRS and YFSETQ. The length of the CDR3 is 13 residues. Trimming took off 5 bases at V and 8 bases at J, with 15 bases between the two ends. CDR3: CASSFNREGTQYF. CDR3 DNA: TGCGCCAGCAGTTTCAACAGGGAGGGTACGCAGTATTTT.

This clonotype was detected only a few times. This chain links TRBV20-1 with TRBJ2-5, with 13 bases identical to TRBD2. Germline V gene data show CDR1 as DFQATT and CDR2 as SNEGSKA (reference sequence). The CDR3 has 15 residues. V dropped 1 base and J dropped 4; count of bases not matched to a gene: 3. This chain's CDR3 is CSARGTSGGGETQYF. CDR3 sequence (DNA): TGCAGTGCTAGAGGGACTAGCGGGGGCGGAGAGACCCAGTACTTC.

This clonotype was seen more than once but under ten times. The J gene is TRBJ1-6, the V gene TRBV5-1; D is undetermined. V lost 0 bases and J lost 9, with 10 bases in between. The CDR3 totals 14 residues. Germline values: CDR1 SGHRS, CDR2 YFSETQ. DNA of the CDR3: TGCGCCAGCAGCTTGGCGGGTAGAGGTTCACCCCTCCACTTT. This codes for CASSLAGRGSPLHF.